The sequence of this TCR beta chain was determined in a study of glioma-infiltrating T cells. Broader study findings: Non-neoplastic patients had below-expected tissue-blood divergence, while all gliomas exceeded expectation.

Germline CDR1 reads DFQATT; CDR2 reads SNEGSKA (reference sequence). CDR3 length: 13 amino acids. TCR alpha and beta CDR3 regions were amplified from RNA using iRepertoire nested multiplex PCR. One-step reverse transcription and amplification started from about 100-400 ng of tissue mRNA or PBMC total RNA. TCRdb analysed the multiplex PCR reads with MiXCR anew, one entry per CDR3 protein. The sample has 85,000 to 110,000 distinct CDR3 sequences; around 30% are singletons. The table lists this clonotype with many counts. Its antigen remains unidentified. This chain uses TRBV20-1 with TRBJ1-1; D remains unclear. Sequenced sample: glioma tissue, nonneoplastic brain tissue, or PBMCs (not recorded which). The sequence was obtained from a human donor with low-grade glioma or glioblastoma, undergoing nonglioma brain surgery, or in good health (not recorded which). CDR3 residues: CNTRTRWDIEAFF. The DNA for the CDR3 is TGCAATACCCGGACGAGATGGGATATTGAAGCTTTCTTT.